Below are 18 T cell receptor beta chains sequenced from a single sample in a study of blood T cell repertoires in COVID-19. Libraries were prepared by immunoSEQ multiplex PCR; TCRdb keeps only in-frame clonotypes and omits some of them. The sample records roughly 130,000 clones, around 87% being singletons. The specimen was peripheral blood. The receptor set was obtained from a woman aged 55-75 years with acute or convalescent COVID-19.

This chain connects TRBV7-6 to TRBJ2-5; TRBD2 aligns across 11 bases. The germline V gene has CDR1 SGHVS and CDR2 FNYEAQ. The CDR3 covers 16 residues. J gave up 6 bases and V 1 base, and 7 bases lay outside the gene matches. The CDR3 here is CASSLGTSGSAKTQYF. In DNA, the CDR3 is TGTGCCAGCAGCTTAGGTACTAGCGGGAGTGCGAAGACCCAGTACTTC.

J is TRBJ2-5 and V is TRBV30, with D possibly being TRBD2 (6 bases). With 1 base removed from V and 7 bases from J, the gap between germline ends came to 10 bases. The germline CDR1 and CDR2 sequences are GTSNPN and SVGIG (reference sequence). The CDR3 runs to 12 residues. CDR3 region: CAWSGGIGTQYF. CDR3 DNA sequence: TGTGCCTGGAGTGGCGGGATAGGGACCCAGTACTTC.

This clone was seen once. The V gene is TRBV6-5, the J gene TRBJ1-1, with 9 positions matching TRBD1. The CDR3 sequence is 15 residues long. V dropped 4 bases and J dropped 5; count of bases not matched to a gene: 8. From germline, CDR1 is MNHEY and CDR2 SVGAGI. CDR3 coding DNA: TGTGCCAGCAGTTTATCCCGGGACAGGGTAACTGAAGCTTTCTTT. This sequence encodes CASSLSRDRVTEAFF.

The chain links TRBV10-3 to TRBJ1-2; 10 nucleotides match TRBD1. The CDR3 contains 14 residues. Germline CDR1 and CDR2: ENHRY and SYGVKD. V was pared by 4 bases and J by 5 bases, with 4 bases of the junction left unmatched. This CDR3 reads CAISGGTGVYGYTF. The CDR3 DNA reads as TGTGCCATCAGTGGGGGGACAGGGGTTTATGGCTACACCTTC.

This chain uses TRBV4-2 with TRBJ2-7, with D maybe TRBD1 (5 bases). V was pared by 1 base and J by 3 bases, with 10 bases between. This CDR3 is built from 14 residues. Germline CDR1 reads LGHNA; CDR2 reads YNFKEQ. Here the CDR3 DNA reads TGTGCCAGCAGCCAAGGGCGAAGGGGCTACGAGCAGTACTTC. It translates to CASSQGRRGYEQYF.

This chain joins TRBV29-1 and TRBJ2-7, with D perhaps TRBD1 (5 bases). V gave up 4 bases and J gave up 6 bases, with 22 bases separating them. The CDR3 has 15 residues. Germline CDR1 is SQVTM and CDR2 is ANQGSEA. The CDR3 DNA sequence: TGCAGCGTTGGGGCAGGGCAGCCTACTACGAGCGAGCAGTACTTC. Its translation: CSVGAGQPTTSEQYF.

The chain combines TRBV5-1 with TRBJ2-5; D is possibly TRBD2 (6 bases). Germline V CDR1 and CDR2: SGHRS, YFSETQ. This CDR3 has 14 amino acids. V was clipped by 0 bases and J by 6 bases, with 12 bases between them. The CDR3 DNA reads TGCGCCAGCAGCTTGGGTCAGGAGGGACAGACCCAGTACTTC. Translated: CASSLGQEGQTQYF.

This sequence joins TRBV10-3 and TRBJ1-1, with 11 bases lining up with TRBD1. The CDR3 has 19 amino acids. V trimming: 2 bases; J trimming: 6 bases; junction bases outside the gene matches: 17. Germline CDR1 is ENHRY and CDR2 is SYGVKD. In nucleotides, the CDR3 is TGTGCCATCAGTGAGAAGGCGTCCCTGGCGGGACAGGGGGACGCTGAAGCTTTCTTT. Amino acids: CAISEKASLAGQGDAEAFF.

V is TRBV5-1 and J is TRBJ1-6; TRBD1 aligns across 7 bases. The CDR3 runs to 16 residues. The germline CDR1 and CDR2 sequences are SGHRS and YFSETQ. V lost 0 bases and J lost 8; bases outside the gene matches: 8. The CDR3 region is CASSLAGAGTDSPLHF. CDR3 coding DNA: TGCGCCAGCAGCTTGGCCGGGGCAGGGACAGATTCACCCCTCCACTTT.

V usage is TRBV9 and J usage is TRBJ2-1, with 11 bases that match TRBD2. Germline CDR1 is SGDLS and CDR2 is YYNGEE. The CDR3 is 16 residues long. The V segment lost 2 bases and the J segment 3 bases; nucleotides outside the gene matches: 4. The CDR3 loop reads CASSVTGTSGYNEQFF. CDR3 DNA sequence: TGTGCCAGCAGCGTCACCGGGACTAGCGGCTACAATGAGCAGTTCTTC.

This chain uses TRBV14 with TRBJ2-5, with D tentatively TRBD1 (5 bases). Trimming left V 3 bases short and J 2 bases short, with 13 bases between. This CDR3 comprises 15 residues. Germline CDR1 SGHDN, CDR2 FVKESK. The CDR3 sequence: CASSQQLGRQETQYF. CDR3 bases: TGTGCCAGCAGCCAGCAGTTGGGGCGACAAGAGACCCAGTACTTC.

J is TRBJ2-3 and V is TRBV19; 11 nucleotides align to TRBD2. The germline V gene has CDR1 LNHDA and CDR2 SQIVND (reference sequence). The V and J ends lost 5 bases and 3 bases, in that order; junction bases with no gene match: 7. The CDR3 sequence is 16 residues long. Written as DNA, the CDR3 is TGTGCCAGTAGTGCACAGACTAGCGGGACGACAGATACGCAGTATTTT. It yields the protein CASSAQTSGTTDTQYF.

The chain couples TRBV4-1 to TRBJ1-6; 11 positions agree with TRBD1. Germline trimming cut 4 bases from V and 10 bases from J; bases unmatched to any gene: 9. The length of the CDR3 is 16 residues. Germline lookup yields CDR1 MGHRA and CDR2 YSYEKL. CDR3 sequence reads: CASSLGTGGPRSPLHF. The CDR3, as DNA: TGCGCCAGCAGCCTCGGGACAGGGGGGCCTCGGTCACCCCTCCACTTT.

This clone was recorded once. The chain recombines TRBV18 with TRBJ1-5, with TRBD1 matching over 7 bases. Germline V lookup: CDR1 KGHSH, CDR2 LQKENI. V trimming: 10 bases; J trimming: 0 bases; junction bases outside the gene matches: 15. CDR3 length: 17 amino acids. CDR3 protein: CAIDSRDSAYSNQPQHF. CDR3 sequence (DNA): TGTGCCATTGACTCCCGGGACAGCGCCTATAGCAATCAGCCCCAGCATTTT.

The chain recombines TRBV28 with TRBJ2-7; TRBD2 agrees at 9 bases. CDR1 is MDHEN, CDR2 SYDVKM, per germline. This CDR3 is built from 14 residues. The V and J ends lost 3 bases and 0 bases, in that order; junction bases with no gene match: 0. The CDR3 DNA follows: TGTGCCAGCAGTTTTAGCGGGAGCTCCTACGAGCAGTACGTC. It yields the protein CASSFSGSSYEQYV.

This chain joins TRBV6-5 and TRBJ1-6, with 9 bases lining up with TRBD1. V gave up 4 bases and J gave up 10 bases; unmatched junction bases: 8. CDR1 and CDR2 (germline): MNHEY, SVGAGI. The CDR3 totals 15 residues. The CDR3 region has the DNA TGTGCCAGCAGTTTCCTGAGGACAGGGGAATCACCCCTCCACTTT. Translated, it gives CASSFLRTGESPLHF.

This chain connects TRBV7-3 to TRBJ2-3, with unresolved D. Trimming removed 4 bases from V and 2 bases from J, with 10 bases in between. This CDR3 has 14 amino acids. Germline V gene lookup returns CDR1 SGHTA and CDR2 FQGTGA. CDR3 protein: CASSSLLSTDTQYF. For the CDR3, the DNA is TGTGCCAGCAGCTCCCTACTTTCCACAGATACGCAGTATTTT.

The V and J genes are TRBV27 and TRBJ1-4, with 10 nucleotides matching TRBD1. With 2 bases clipped from V and 10 bases from J, the junction kept 7 bases outside the gene matches. Germline V gives CDR1 MNHEY, CDR2 SMNVEV (reference sequence). This CDR3 region has 15 residues. CDR3 sequence: CASSLGGRTGGKLFF. CDR3 sequence (DNA): TGTGCCAGCAGTTTAGGGGGGAGGACAGGGGGAAAACTGTTTTTT.